This T cell receptor beta chain is drawn from a study of cytomegalovirus exposure and HLA in healthy donors. PCR involved 60 Vbeta and 13 Jbeta primers. Original analysis: Around 9.9 million shared chains were among the approximately 87 million unique TCR beta chains that a later analysis counted. TCRdb's table, derived via immunoSEQ multiplex PCR, lists solely in-frame clones and lacks some. V, J and clone size are those of that table, while D and trimming were read from the DNA. The profile shows about 150,000 clones, roughly three quarters of them singletons. The CDR3 contains 16 residues. The germline V gene encodes CDR1 SQVTM and CDR2 ANQGSEA.

This TCR came from a man between 25 and 39 years old in good health and CMV-seropositive. J is TRBJ2-5 and V is TRBV29-1; 9 bases match TRBD1. The last part of the DNA fits TRBJ2-7 better; the J call may be wrong. Material for sequencing was PBMCs. CDR3 sequence (DNA): TGCAGCGTTGAAGAAGGGCGGACAGGGGACACCTACGAGCAGTACTTC. It translates to CSVEEGRTGDTYEQYF.